The table lists the clone carrying this T cell receptor (beta chain) with a count of one. The antigen is undetermined. Sequencing was performed with immunoSEQ multiplex PCR; in TCRdb, only in-frame clones are kept and a portion is missing. The repertoire holds about 180,000 clones, with nearly 95% as singletons. The sample is drawn from a study of T cell responses to AZD1222 COVID-19 vaccine. Study-level results: Researchers took repertoire samples only after the peak T cell response had come. Among vaccine-associated CD4 TCRs, coverage spanned spike, with dominance at 160-218 and 743-854.

Per germline, CDR1 MNHEY and CDR2 SVGEGT. Trimming pared 6 bases from V and 6 bases from J, leaving 23 bases between. The CDR3 is 16 amino acids. The source was peripheral blood, collected 28 days after the second AZD1222 dose. The TCR comes from an adult who received the AZD1222 COVID-19 vaccine. The gene calls are TRBV6-2 or TRBV6-3 and TRBJ1-2; the D gene is possibly TRBD1 (6 bases). The CDR3 nucleotides read TGTGCCAGCAGCCAACCCGTGGTCGGGACAAACGATGGCTACACCTTC. It codes for CASSQPVVGTNDGYTF.